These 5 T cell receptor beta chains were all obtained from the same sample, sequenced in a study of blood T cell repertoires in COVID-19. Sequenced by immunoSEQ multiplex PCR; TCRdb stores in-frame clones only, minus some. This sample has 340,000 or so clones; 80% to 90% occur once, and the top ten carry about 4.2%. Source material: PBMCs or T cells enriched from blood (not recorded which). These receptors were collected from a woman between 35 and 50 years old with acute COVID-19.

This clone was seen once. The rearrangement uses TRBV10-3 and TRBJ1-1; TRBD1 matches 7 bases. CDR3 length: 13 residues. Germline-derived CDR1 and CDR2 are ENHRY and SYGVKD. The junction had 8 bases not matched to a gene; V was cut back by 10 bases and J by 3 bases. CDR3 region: CATTGTVYTEAFF. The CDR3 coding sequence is TGTGCCACTACCGGGACAGTGTACACTGAAGCTTTCTTT.

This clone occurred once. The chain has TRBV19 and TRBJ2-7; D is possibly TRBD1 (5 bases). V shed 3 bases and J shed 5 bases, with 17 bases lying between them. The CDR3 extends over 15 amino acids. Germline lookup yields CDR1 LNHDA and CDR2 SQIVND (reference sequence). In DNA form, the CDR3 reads TGTGCCAGTAGTATCCAGATGGGCAGGGCTGACGAGCAGTACTTC. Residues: CASSIQMGRADEQYF.

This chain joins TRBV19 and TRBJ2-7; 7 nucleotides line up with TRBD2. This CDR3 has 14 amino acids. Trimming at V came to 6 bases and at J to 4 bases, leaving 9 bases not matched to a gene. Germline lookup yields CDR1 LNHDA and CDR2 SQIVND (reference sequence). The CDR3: CASSEGGPEYEQYF. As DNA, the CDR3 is TGTGCCAGTAGCGAGGGAGGGCCCGAGTACGAGCAGTACTTC.

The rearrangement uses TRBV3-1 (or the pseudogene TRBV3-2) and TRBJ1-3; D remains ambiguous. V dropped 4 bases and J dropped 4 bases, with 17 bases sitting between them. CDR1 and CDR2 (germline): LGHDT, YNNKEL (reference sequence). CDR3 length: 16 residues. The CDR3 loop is CASSPADNTLGNTIYF. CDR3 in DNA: TGTGCCAGCAGCCCGGCCGACAACACACTCGGAAACACCATATATTTT.

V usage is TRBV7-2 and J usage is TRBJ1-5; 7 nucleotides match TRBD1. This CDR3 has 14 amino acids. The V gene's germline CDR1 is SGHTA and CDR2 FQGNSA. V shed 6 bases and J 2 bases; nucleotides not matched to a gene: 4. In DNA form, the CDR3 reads TGTGCCAGCAGACCCCAGGGGGGCAATCAGCCCCAGCATTTT. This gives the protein CASRPQGGNQPQHF.